One and the same sample provided the 9 T cell receptor beta chains below, sequenced in a study of blood T cell repertoires in COVID-19. The method was immunoSEQ multiplex PCR; TCRdb's version includes in-frame clones alone and lacks a portion of them. The sample holds about 120,000 clones; around 89% are singletons and the top ten take approximately 19%. The source material was peripheral blood. The receptors were sampled from a human donor with acute or convalescent COVID-19. The donor label of this sample is uncertain.

The gene calls are TRBV19 and TRBJ1-4; TRBD1 matches at 8 bases. The CDR3 has 14 amino acids. The germline CDR1 and CDR2 sequences are LNHDA and SQIVND (reference sequence). After removal of 8 bases from V and 7 bases from J, the junction contained 9 bases not matched to a gene. The CDR3 is CASDIGQGREKLFF. CDR3 nucleotide sequence: TGTGCCAGTGATATAGGACAGGGCCGTGAAAAACTGTTTTTT.

This clone appeared a few times. V usage is TRBV30 and J usage is TRBJ1-5; D call uncertain. V lost 0 bases and J lost 6, with 12 bases in between. This CDR3 region has 14 residues. Germline-derived CDR1 and CDR2 are GTSNPN and SVGIG (reference sequence). CDR3 in DNA: TGTGCCTGGAGTGTATCTGGTTCGGTTCAGCCCCAGCATTTT. Protein product: CAWSVSGSVQPQHF. Combining the CDR3 with reference TRBV30 and TRBJ1-5 gives the whole variable domain SQTIHQWPATLVQPVGSPLSLECTVEGTSNPNLYWYRQAAGRGLQLLFYSVGIGQISSEVPQNLSASRPQDRQFILSSKKLLLSDSGFYLCAWSVSGSVQPQHFGDGTRLSIL.

The gene calls are TRBV7-2 and TRBJ1-1; tentative D call: TRBD1 (6 bases). With 5 bases removed from V and 1 base from J, the gap between germline ends came to 14 bases. CDR3 length equals 15 residues. Germline V lookup: CDR1 SGHTA, CDR2 FQGNSA. The CDR3 region has the DNA TGTGCCAGCAGCCCGCCGGGACAAGGGAACACTGAAGCTTTCTTT. It is translated as CASSPPGQGNTEAFF.

This clone was found once. The rearrangement links TRBV28 to TRBJ2-1; 7 bases fit TRBD2. Germline CDR1 and CDR2: MDHEN and SYDVKM. The CDR3 is 14 residues long. Trimming cost V 8 bases and J 1 base; bases outside gene matches: 5. CDR3 DNA: TGTGCCAGCCAAATGGGGGGGTCCTACAATGAGCAGTTCTTC. Its translation: CASQMGGSYNEQFF. The entire variable domain, with the rest obtained from reference TRBV28 and TRBJ2-1, is as follows: DVKVTQSSRYLVKRTGEKVFLECVQDMDHENMFWYRQDPGLGLRLIYFSYDVKMKEKGDIPEGYSVSREKKERFSLILESASTNQTSMYLCASQMGGSYNEQFFGPGTRLTVL.

The genes are TRBV5-6 and TRBJ1-3; TRBD1 matches 11 bases. CDR3 size: 13 residues. Germline lookup yields CDR1 SGHDT and CDR2 YYEEEE. Losses at the gene ends were 4 bases for V and 8 bases for J; bases not matched to a gene: 2. The CDR3 region has the DNA TGTGCCAGCAGCGGGACAGGGGGATACACCATATATTTT. Translation gives CASSGTGGYTIYF.

The V and J genes are TRBV4-1 and TRBJ2-1, with 7 bases lining up with TRBD2. This CDR3 comprises 12 residues. Germline-derived CDR1 and CDR2 are MGHRA and YSYEKL. The V segment lost 1 base and the J segment 14 bases; nucleotides outside the gene matches: 5. The CDR3 here is CASSQAGGIKFF. For the CDR3, the DNA is TGCGCCAGCAGCCAAGCCGGGGGGATAAAGTTCTTC.

This clone came up a few times. CDR3 loop: CASSSGNQETQYF. The CDR3, as DNA: TGTGCCAGCAGTTCGGGAAACCAAGAGACCCAGTACTTC. This chain joins TRBV28 and TRBJ2-5, with TRBD2 as a possible D gene (5 bases). Germline CDR1 and CDR2: MDHEN and SYDVKM. Trimming took off 4 bases at V and 0 bases at J, with 6 bases between the two ends. This CDR3 spans 13 amino acids.

V gene TRBV5-1 combines with J gene TRBJ1-3; unclear D gene. Between the trimmed V and J ends, which lost 0 bases and 3 bases, there was a span of 7 bases. This CDR3 comprises 14 residues. Germline V lookup: CDR1 SGHRS, CDR2 YFSETQ. The CDR3 loop reads CASSLGGVGNTIYF. In DNA, the CDR3 is TGCGCCAGCAGCTTGGGAGGTGTTGGAAACACCATATATTTT.

The V gene is TRBV5-1, the J gene TRBJ1-6; 7 nucleotides match TRBD1. V lost 2 bases and J lost 9; bases outside the gene matches: 5. CDR1 SGHRS and CDR2 YFSETQ come from the germline V gene. There are 14 residues in the CDR3. The DNA of the CDR3 is TGCGCCAGCAGCTTACAGGGGAGACGTTCACCCCTCCACTTT. It encodes CASSLQGRRSPLHF.